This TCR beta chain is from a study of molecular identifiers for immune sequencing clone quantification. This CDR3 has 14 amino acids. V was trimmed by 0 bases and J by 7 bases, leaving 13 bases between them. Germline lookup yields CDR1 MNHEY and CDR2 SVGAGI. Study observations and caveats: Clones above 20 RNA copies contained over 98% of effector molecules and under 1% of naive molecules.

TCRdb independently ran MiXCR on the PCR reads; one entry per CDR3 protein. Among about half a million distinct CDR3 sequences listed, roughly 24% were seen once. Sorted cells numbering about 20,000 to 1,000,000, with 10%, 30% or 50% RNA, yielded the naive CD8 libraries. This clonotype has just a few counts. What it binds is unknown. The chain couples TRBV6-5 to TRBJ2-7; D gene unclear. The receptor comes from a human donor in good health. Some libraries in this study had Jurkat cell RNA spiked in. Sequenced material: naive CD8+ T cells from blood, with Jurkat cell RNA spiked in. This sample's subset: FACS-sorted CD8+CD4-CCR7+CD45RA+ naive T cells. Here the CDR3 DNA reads TGTGCCAGCAGTTACTCCCCTGCCCCCGGAGAGCAGTACTTC. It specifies CASSYSPAPGEQYF.